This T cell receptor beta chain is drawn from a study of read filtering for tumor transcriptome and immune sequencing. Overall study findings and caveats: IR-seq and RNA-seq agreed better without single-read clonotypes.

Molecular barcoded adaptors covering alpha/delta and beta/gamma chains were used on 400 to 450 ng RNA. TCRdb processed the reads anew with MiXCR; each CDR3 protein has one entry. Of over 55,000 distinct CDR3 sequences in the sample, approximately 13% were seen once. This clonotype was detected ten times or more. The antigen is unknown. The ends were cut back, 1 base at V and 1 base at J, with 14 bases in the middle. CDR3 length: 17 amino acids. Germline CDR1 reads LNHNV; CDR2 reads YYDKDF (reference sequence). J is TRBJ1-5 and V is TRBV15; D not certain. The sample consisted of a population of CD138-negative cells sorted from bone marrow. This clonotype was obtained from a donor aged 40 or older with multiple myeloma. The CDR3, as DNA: TGTGCCACCAGCAGAGGTAACAAGGTTGTCAGCAATCAGCCCCAGCATTTT. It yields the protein CATSRGNKVVSNQPQHF.